This record looks at one TCR beta chain sequence and its context. The antigen is unknown. The sample belongs to a study of T cells expressing NK-cell markers. As for the study in general: Seven of the eight sequenced donors were classified as HCMV-seropositive, and one was classified as seronegative.

CDR3 size: 19 residues. CDR1 DFQATT and CDR2 SNEGSKA come from the germline V gene (reference sequence). TCRdb reprocessed the 5' RACE reads and reports one entry per CDR3 protein, with no DNA. The sample includes around 380,000 distinct CDR3 sequences. Study-level results: The dominant NKG2C+ clonotypes represented about 1.0-8% of CD8+ T cells in over 5 donors.

Sequenced input: blood T cells: a sorted CD56 or NKG2C T cell subset, CD4+ or CD8+ T cells, or bulk PBMC T cells (not recorded which). The chain links TRBV20-1 to TRBJ2-1; TCRdb lists TRBD1, though no DNA is available to test this call. The clonotype was recovered from a woman in her 50s in good health. The CDR3 loop reads CSARGTGGAGLAAYNEQFF.